This TCR beta chain came from a study of cytomegalovirus exposure and HLA in healthy donors. Study results and limitations: In a later analysis, approximately 15,000 TCR beta sequences were associated with HLA alleles at 0.05 false discovery rate. Specificity of a few CMV-associated chains for CMV antigens was verified in vitro. TCR beta chains numbering 164 were designated cytomegalovirus-associated.

Regarding this clone: Its specificity is unknown.

Primers: 60 Vbeta forward and 13 Jbeta reverse. The authors' processing: There were tens of millions of unique TCR beta chains by a later count, and approximately 12 million of them were shared. The data were produced by immunoSEQ multiplex PCR, yet TCRdb's version contains in-frame clones alone and is incomplete. The V and J calls and the clone size are those of that table, but D and trimming were determined from the DNA. The top ten clones hold roughly 2% of a sample with around 220,000 clones, about 80% of them seen once. The clonotype originates from a man aged 18 to 30 in good health and CMV-seronegative. The sample taken for sequencing was PBMCs.

The CDR3, as DNA: TGCGCCAGCAGCTTGCAGGGGGACACTGAAGCTTTCTTT. This gives the protein CASSLQGDTEAFF. This sequence joins TRBV5-1 and TRBJ1-1, with 7 nucleotides matching TRBD1. Germline V gives CDR1 SGHRS, CDR2 YFSETQ. This CDR3 has 13 amino acids. After removal of 1 base from V and 3 bases from J, the junction contained 0 bases not matched to a gene. The whole variable domain, filled in from reference TRBV5-1 and TRBJ1-1, reads KAGVTQTPRYLIKTRGQQVTLSCSPISGHRSVSWYQQTPGQGLQFLFEYFSETQRNKGNFPGRFSGRQFSNSRSEMNVSTLELGDSALYLCASSLQGDTEAFFGQGTRLTVV.